This T cell receptor beta chain was documented in a study of blood T cell repertoires in COVID-19. About the research overall: COVID-19 samples from acute and convalescent phases originated in the United States, Italy and Spain. T cells, B-cell-depleted T cells, or PBMCs provided the cDNA or gDNA that served as material.

Seattle's cohort entered during active infection and was followed longitudinally. Profiled with immunoSEQ multiplex PCR; TCRdb holds only in-frame clones, not every one. The sample yields approximately 500,000 clones, roughly 89% seen once. Germline V gene sequence: CDR1 SGHVS, CDR2 FQNEAQ. The CDR3 length is 14 residues. V gave up 8 bases and J gave up 2 bases; unmatched junction bases: 8. This chain connects TRBV7-8 to TRBJ2-7, with 8 bases aligning to TRBD1. This sequence originates from a man between 18 and 29 years old with COVID-19, enrolled during active disease. Source material: peripheral blood. The CDR3 sequence: CASGQGTGPYEQYF. As DNA, the CDR3 is TGTGCCAGCGGCCAAGGGACAGGACCCTACGAGCAGTACTTC.